This T cell receptor (beta chain) derives from a study of OX40 agonist ivuxolimab in advanced cancers. Study summary: People who had prior anti-PD-1, anti-PD-L1 or anti-CTLA-4 therapy could take part, and 35% to 50% had some. Three individuals attained partial responses, comprising one hepatocellular carcinoma case and two cutaneous melanoma cases. Broader study findings: More expanded clones were found, on average, in CD8+ than in CD4+ T cells.

Concerning this clone itself: Antigen unknown.

Clones were sequenced by immunoSEQ multiplex PCR, and TCRdb holds only the in-frame ones, with some missing. The sample consists of roughly 89,000 clones, roughly 86% of them appearing once. The V gene end was trimmed by 5 bases and the J gene end by 2 bases; junction bases not matched to a gene: 9. The V gene's germline CDR1 is SGHAT and CDR2 FQNNGV. The CDR3 sequence is 16 residues long. The TCR comes from an adult with an advanced solid tumor such as melanoma, head and neck, liver or kidney cancer. The sample was CD4+ or CD8+ T cells sorted from blood, taken in a trial of the OX40 agonist ivuxolimab. J is TRBJ2-3 and V is TRBV11-2, with 8 bases identical to TRBD2. CDR3 DNA sequence: TGTGCCAGCAGCCCCCGTGTTAGCGGGACCACAGATACGCAGTATTTT. Its translation: CASSPRVSGTTDTQYF.